The sequence of this T cell receptor beta chain was determined in a study of cytomegalovirus exposure and HLA in healthy donors. Whole-study findings and limits: Reported results showed that the classifier diagnosed cytomegalovirus status with high specificity and sensitivity. Specificity for CMV antigens was confirmed in vitro for a few of the CMV-associated chains.

The CDR3 has 17 amino acids. From germline, CDR1 is MNHEY and CDR2 SMNVEV (reference sequence). The junction had 8 bases not matched to a gene; V was cut back by 1 base and J by 1 base. Comments on this clone: Antigen: not known.

The donors were members of the validation cohort comprising 120 subjects, separate from the roughly 700-subject first cohort. Using immunoSEQ multiplex PCR, the repertoire was profiled, and TCRdb retains in-frame clones only, with some absent. The sample holds 200,000 to 300,000 clones, roughly 91% seen once. This receptor was obtained from a woman aged 30 to 39 in good health and CMV-seronegative. Sequencing was performed on PBMCs. The chain is built from TRBV27 and TRBJ2-5; 8 nucleotides line up with TRBD1. CDR3 sequence reads: CASSLWAGGPIQETQYF. The CDR3 DNA is TGTGCCAGCAGTTTATGGGCAGGGGGCCCTATCCAAGAGACCCAGTACTTC.